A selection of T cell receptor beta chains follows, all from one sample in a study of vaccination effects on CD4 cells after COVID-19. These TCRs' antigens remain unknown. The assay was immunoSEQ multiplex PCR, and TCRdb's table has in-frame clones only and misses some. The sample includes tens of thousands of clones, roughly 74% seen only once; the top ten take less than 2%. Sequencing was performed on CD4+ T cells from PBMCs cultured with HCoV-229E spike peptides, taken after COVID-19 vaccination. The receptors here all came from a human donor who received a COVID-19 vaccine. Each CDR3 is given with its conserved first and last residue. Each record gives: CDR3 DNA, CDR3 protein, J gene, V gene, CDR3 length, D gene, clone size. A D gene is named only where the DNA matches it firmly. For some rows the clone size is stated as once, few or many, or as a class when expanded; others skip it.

CDR3 DNA: TGTGCCAGTAGCTATCAGGAAGGTTATCAGCCCCAGCATTTT; CDR3 protein: CASSYQEGYQPQHF; J gene: TRBJ1-5; V gene: TRBV19; CDR3 length: 14; D gene: NA; clone size: NA
CDR3 DNA: TGCGCCAGCAGCCAAGCCGCCGGACAGGGCCAAGAGACCCAGTACTTC; CDR3 protein: CASSQAAGQGQETQYF; J gene: TRBJ2-5; V gene: TRBV4-1; CDR3 length: 16; D gene: TRBD1; clone size: NA
CDR3 DNA: TGTGCCAGCAGCGTAGAACAGGACCCAGAGACCCAGTACTTC; CDR3 protein: CASSVEQDPETQYF; J gene: TRBJ2-5; V gene: TRBV9; CDR3 length: 14; D gene: NA; clone size: NA
CDR3 DNA: TGTGCCAGCAGTTCCAGCGGGGCTCGGCGAGATACGCAGTATTTT; CDR3 protein: CASSSSGARRDTQYF; J gene: TRBJ2-3; V gene: TRBV28; CDR3 length: 15; D gene: TRBD2; clone size: few
CDR3 DNA: TGTGCCAGCAGTACCTCAGGGGATACGCAGTATTTT; CDR3 protein: CASSTSGDTQYF; J gene: TRBJ2-3; V gene: TRBV6-5; CDR3 length: 12; D gene: NA; clone size: NA
CDR3 DNA: TGCGCCAGCAGCTTGAGAACAGGCACCGGGGAGCTGTTTTTT; CDR3 protein: CASSLRTGTGELFF; J gene: TRBJ2-2; V gene: TRBV5-1; CDR3 length: 14; D gene: NA; clone size: once
CDR3 DNA: TGTGCCAGCGGGTTAAGCGGACAGGCCTTCTCTGGGGCCAACGTCCTGACTTTC; CDR3 protein: CASGLSGQAFSGANVLTF; J gene: TRBJ2-6; V gene: TRBV28; CDR3 length: 18; D gene: TRBD1; clone size: few
CDR3 DNA: TGTGCCAGCAGCCAAGGGACAGGGGGGGGGCGTGGCTACACCTTC; CDR3 protein: CASSQGTGGGRGYTF; J gene: TRBJ1-2; V gene: TRBV3-1/TRBV3-2; CDR3 length: 15; D gene: TRBD1; clone size: NA
CDR3 DNA: TGTGCCAGCAGTGCCCTCACAGGTCGGGAGCTGTTTTTT; CDR3 protein: CASSALTGRELFF; J gene: TRBJ2-2; V gene: TRBV2; CDR3 length: 13; D gene: NA; clone size: NA
CDR3 DNA: TGTGCCAGCAGCCTTAATAGCAATCAGCCCCAGCATTTT; CDR3 protein: CASSLNSNQPQHF; J gene: TRBJ1-5; V gene: TRBV12-3/TRBV12-4; CDR3 length: 13; D gene: NA; clone size: NA
CDR3 DNA: TGTGCCAGCAGCTTAGGAAGCTCTGGAAACACCATATATTTT; CDR3 protein: CASSLGSSGNTIYF; J gene: TRBJ1-3; V gene: TRBV7-9; CDR3 length: 14; D gene: NA; clone size: NA
CDR3 DNA: TGCGCCAGCAGCTTTACAGGGAAGGACACTGAAGCTTTCTTT; CDR3 protein: CASSFTGKDTEAFF; J gene: TRBJ1-1; V gene: TRBV5-1; CDR3 length: 14; D gene: NA; clone size: NA
CDR3 DNA: TGTGCCAGCAGCCCAACCCAGGACTCCTACAATGAGCAGTTCTTC; CDR3 protein: CASSPTQDSYNEQFF; J gene: TRBJ2-1; V gene: TRBV7-2; CDR3 length: 15; D gene: NA; clone size: NA
CDR3 DNA: TGTGCCAGTAGTATATGGGACAGAAATCAGCCCCAGCATTTT; CDR3 protein: CASSIWDRNQPQHF; J gene: TRBJ1-5; V gene: TRBV19; CDR3 length: 14; D gene: TRBD1; clone size: few
CDR3 DNA: TGTGCCAGCAGCCGCTCGGGACAGAACACTGAAGCTTTCTTT; CDR3 protein: CASSRSGQNTEAFF; J gene: TRBJ1-1; V gene: TRBV7-3; CDR3 length: 14; D gene: NA; clone size: NA
CDR3 DNA: TGTGCCAGCAGCGTAGATGTAGCGGGGGCCCTCACAGATACGCAGTATTTT; CDR3 protein: CASSVDVAGALTDTQYF; J gene: TRBJ2-3; V gene: TRBV9; CDR3 length: 17; D gene: TRBD2; clone size: once
CDR3 DNA: TGTGCCTGGAGTCTGGCCTGGGGCAATCAGCCCCAGCATTTT; CDR3 protein: CAWSLAWGNQPQHF; J gene: TRBJ1-5; V gene: TRBV30; CDR3 length: 14; D gene: NA; clone size: NA
CDR3 DNA: TGTGCCTGGAAACAGGGTTCCTATAATTCACCCCTCCACTTT; CDR3 protein: CAWKQGSYNSPLHF; J gene: TRBJ1-6; V gene: TRBV30; CDR3 length: 14; D gene: NA; clone size: NA
CDR3 DNA: TGTGCCAGCAGTTTGTCCCGGGACAGGGGACCTCTTAACTATGGCTACACCTTC; CDR3 protein: CASSLSRDRGPLNYGYTF; J gene: TRBJ1-2; V gene: TRBV27; CDR3 length: 18; D gene: TRBD1; clone size: NA
CDR3 DNA: TGTGCCAGCAGCGAAACGACAGGGGTCACTGAAGCTTTCTTT; CDR3 protein: CASSETTGVTEAFF; J gene: TRBJ1-1; V gene: TRBV7-8; CDR3 length: 14; D gene: TRBD1; clone size: NA
CDR3 DNA: TGTGCCAGCGCGGACAGGGTAAACTATGGCTACACCTTC; CDR3 protein: CASADRVNYGYTF; J gene: TRBJ1-2; V gene: TRBV19; CDR3 length: 13; D gene: TRBD1; clone size: NA
CDR3 DNA: TGTGCCAGCAGCTTTTGGGGGGGTAATCCAGATACGCAGTATTTT; CDR3 protein: CASSFWGGNPDTQYF; J gene: TRBJ2-3; V gene: TRBV11-2; CDR3 length: 15; D gene: TRBD2; clone size: NA
CDR3 DNA: TGTGCCAGCAGCTCACGGCCGGGACTAGCGGGAGATACGCAGTATTTT; CDR3 protein: CASSSRPGLAGDTQYF; J gene: TRBJ2-3; V gene: TRBV7-3; CDR3 length: 16; D gene: TRBD2; clone size: NA
CDR3 DNA: TGTGCCAGCAGCAACGCATTGACAGGGGGAGAGACCCAGTACTTC; CDR3 protein: CASSNALTGGETQYF; J gene: TRBJ2-5; V gene: TRBV14; CDR3 length: 15; D gene: TRBD1; clone size: NA
CDR3 DNA: TGTGCCAGCAGTGAGAACAGGGCATCGGGATTTGGCACTGAAGCTTTCTTT; CDR3 protein: CASSENRASGFGTEAFF; J gene: TRBJ1-1; V gene: TRBV6-1; CDR3 length: 17; D gene: NA; clone size: NA
CDR3 DNA: TGCGCCAGCAGCGAGGGGAACGGCAATCAGCCCCAGCATTTT; CDR3 protein: CASSEGNGNQPQHF; J gene: TRBJ1-5; V gene: TRBV5-1; CDR3 length: 14; D gene: NA; clone size: few
CDR3 DNA: TGTGCCAGCTCACCAGTCTGGAATTCGAGTCCGGATACGCAGTATTTT; CDR3 protein: CASSPVWNSSPDTQYF; J gene: TRBJ2-3; V gene: TRBV18; CDR3 length: 16; D gene: NA; clone size: NA
CDR3 DNA: TGCGCCAGCAGTCCAGCGGGGGGGCGAAATGAGCAGTTCTTC; CDR3 protein: CASSPAGGRNEQFF; J gene: TRBJ2-1; V gene: TRBV10-1; CDR3 length: 14; D gene: TRBD2; clone size: NA
CDR3 DNA: TGTGCCTGGAGTGGGAGGGGTCGGAACACCGGGGAGCTGTTTTTT; CDR3 protein: CAWSGRGRNTGELFF; J gene: TRBJ2-2; V gene: TRBV30; CDR3 length: 15; D gene: NA; clone size: NA
CDR3 DNA: TGTGCCAGCAGTTCTGGACCAGCTGAAGCTTTCTTT; CDR3 protein: CASSSGPAEAFF; J gene: TRBJ1-1; V gene: TRBV6-2/TRBV6-3; CDR3 length: 12; D gene: NA; clone size: NA
CDR3 DNA: TGCGCCAGCAGCTTGGTTGGCGGGGCCGCCAGTAAGACCCAGTACTTC; CDR3 protein: CASSLVGGAASKTQYF; J gene: TRBJ2-5; V gene: TRBV5-1; CDR3 length: 16; D gene: NA; clone size: NA